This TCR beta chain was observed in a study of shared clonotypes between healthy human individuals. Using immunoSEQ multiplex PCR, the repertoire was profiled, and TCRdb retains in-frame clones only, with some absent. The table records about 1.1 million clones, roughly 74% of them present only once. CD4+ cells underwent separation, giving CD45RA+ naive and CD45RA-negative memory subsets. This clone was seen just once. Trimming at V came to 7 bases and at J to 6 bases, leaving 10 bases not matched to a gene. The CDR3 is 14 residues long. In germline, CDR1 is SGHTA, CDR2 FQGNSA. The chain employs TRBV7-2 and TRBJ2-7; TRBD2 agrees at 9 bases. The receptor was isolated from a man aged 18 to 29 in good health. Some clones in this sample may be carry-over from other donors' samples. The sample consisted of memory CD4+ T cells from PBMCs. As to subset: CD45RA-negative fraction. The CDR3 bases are TGTGCCAGCACCATTTCAGCGGGAGGACGCGAGCAGTACTTC. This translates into CASTISAGGREQYF. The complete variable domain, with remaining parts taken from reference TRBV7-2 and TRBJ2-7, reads GAGVSQSPSNKVTEKGKDVELRCDPISGHTALYWYRQSLGQGLEFLIYFQGNSAPDKSGLPSDRFSAERTGGSVSTLTIQRTQQEDSAVYLCASTISAGGREQYFGPGTRLTVT.